The 5 T cell receptor beta chains below all came from one sample that was sequenced in a study of response to subunit inactivated influenza vaccine listed by TCRdb under 2018. Receptor amplification or capture employed RT-PCR. Sequencer: Illumina HiSeq 2500. Starting from the raw public reads, TCRdb applied fastp trimming at Q25, assembled clones with MiXCR and retained in-frame beta chains. Entries that share a CDR3 protein sequence are merged under the most common genes and DNA. In all, the sample holds over 800,000 distinct CDR3 sequences, and 20% to 25% of those were seen once. The ten largest clonotypes hold 10% to 13% of the sample. The sequencing used PBMCs from blood, collected 5 to 6 days after vaccination. These receptors all stem from a man in his forties or fifties who received an inactivated influenza vaccine. Donor details come from another sample of the same person, matched by shared clones.

This clonotype occurred a few times. The chain has TRBV18 and TRBJ2-7; D ambiguous. Germline V CDR1 and CDR2: KGHSH, LQKENI. The CDR3 sequence is 13 residues long. With 1 base removed from V and 7 bases from J, the gap between germline ends came to 11 bases. The chain's CDR3 is CASSPQQGKEQYF. CDR3 bases: TGTGCCAGCTCACCACAACAAGGGAAGGAGCAGTACTTC.

This clonotype showed up just a few times. The chain joins TRBV4-2 to TRBJ1-1; no definite D call. Trimming removed 0 bases at V and 5 bases at J, with 13 bases between. The germline V gene has CDR1 LGHNA and CDR2 YNFKEQ. The CDR3 totals 15 residues. The CDR3 DNA reads TGTGCCAGCAGCCAAGATCGACGGGTGGGTACTGAAGCTTTCTTT. Amino acids: CASSQDRRVGTEAFF.

The rearrangement links TRBV20-1 to TRBJ2-2, with 8 nucleotides matching TRBD2. The germline V gene encodes CDR1 DFQATT and CDR2 SNEGSKA (reference sequence). J was trimmed by 7 bases and V by 1 base; bases with no gene match: 17. The CDR3 is made up of 18 amino acids. The CDR3: CSARAQARTGGPFGELFF. The CDR3 DNA reads as TGCAGTGCTAGAGCCCAGGCTCGGACGGGAGGGCCTTTCGGGGAGCTGTTTTTT.

This rearrangement joins TRBV7-9 to TRBJ2-3; D unresolved. The CDR3 has 16 amino acids. Germline lookup yields CDR1 SEHNR and CDR2 FQNEAQ (reference sequence). The germline V and J ends were trimmed by 4 bases and 1 base, with 15 bases remaining between them. The CDR3 DNA follows: TGTGCCAGCAGCTCTCCGCTTGCCACCGGCACAGATACGCAGTATTTT. Protein product: CASSSPLATGTDTQYF. The full variable domain, completed using reference TRBV7-9 and TRBJ2-3, is DTGVSQNPRHKITKRGQNVTFRCDPISEHNRLYWYRQTLGQGPEFLTYFQNEAQLEKSRLLSDRFSAERPKGSFSTLEIQRTEQGDSAMYLCASSSPLATGTDTQYFGPGTRLTVL.

This clonotype was detected a few times. V usage is TRBV5-1 and J usage is TRBJ2-2, with D perhaps TRBD1 (6 bases). Per the germline V gene, CDR1 is SGHRS and CDR2 is YFSETQ. V lost 0 bases, J lost 6 bases, and 12 bases lay in between. The CDR3 covers 15 residues. This CDR3 is CASSLDRVSSGELFF. CDR3 DNA: TGCGCCAGCAGCTTGGACAGGGTGTCTTCCGGGGAGCTGTTTTTT. Full variable domain (outside the CDR3, taken from reference TRBV5-1 and TRBJ2-2): KAGVTQTPRYLIKTRGQQVTLSCSPISGHRSVSWYQQTPGQGLQFLFEYFSETQRNKGNFPGRFSGRQFSNSRSEMNVSTLELGDSALYLCASSLDRVSSGELFFGEGSRLTVL.